This T cell receptor (beta chain) was captured by sequencing in a study of T cells in Graves' hyperthyroidism and ophthalmopathy. This clonotype has more than one count but fewer than ten. CDR1 and CDR2 (germline): LNHDA, SQIVND (reference sequence). The V and J ends lost 2 bases and 4 bases, in that order; junction bases with no gene match: 5. CDR3 length: 18 amino acids. Ophthalmopathy patients showed a Clinical Activity Score of at least 3, NOSPECS grade of at least 4 and duration under 3 months. From RNA transcripts, TCR beta CDR3 regions were amplified. Carried out on the TCR CDR3, a first-round RT-PCR used the HTBI primer set. TCRdb called the multiplex PCR reads again in MiXCR, with one record for every CDR3 protein. The sample consists of a few hundred thousand distinct CDR3 sequences, 13% to 15% of them appearing once.

What was sequenced was blood. The receptor was derived from a woman aged 55 to 70 with Graves' ophthalmopathy. This rearrangement joins TRBV19 to TRBJ2-6; 13 bases align to TRBD2. In DNA form, the CDR3 reads TGTGCCAGTAGTATAACTAGCGGGAGGGCCCAAGGGGCCAACGTCCTGACTTTC. This translates into CASSITSGRAQGANVLTF.